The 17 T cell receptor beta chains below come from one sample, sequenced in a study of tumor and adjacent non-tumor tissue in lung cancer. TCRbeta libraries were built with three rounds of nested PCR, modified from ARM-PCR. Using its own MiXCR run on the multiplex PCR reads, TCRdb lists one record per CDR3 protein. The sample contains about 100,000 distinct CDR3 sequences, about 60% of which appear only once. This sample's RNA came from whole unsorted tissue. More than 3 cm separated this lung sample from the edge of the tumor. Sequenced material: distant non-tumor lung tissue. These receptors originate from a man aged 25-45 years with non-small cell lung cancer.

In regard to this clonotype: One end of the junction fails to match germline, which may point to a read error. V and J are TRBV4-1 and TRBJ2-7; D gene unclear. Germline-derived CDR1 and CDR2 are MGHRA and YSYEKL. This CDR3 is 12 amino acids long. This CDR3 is CASSQDFGERYF. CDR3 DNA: TGTGCCAGCAGCCAAGATTTCGGCGAGCGGTACTTC.

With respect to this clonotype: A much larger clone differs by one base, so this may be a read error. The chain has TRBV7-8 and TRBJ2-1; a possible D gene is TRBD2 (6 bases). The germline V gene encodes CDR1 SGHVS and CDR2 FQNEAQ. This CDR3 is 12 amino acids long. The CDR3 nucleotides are TGTGACAGCAGCGGGTCCTACAATGAGCAGTTCTTC. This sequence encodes CDSSGSYNEQFF.

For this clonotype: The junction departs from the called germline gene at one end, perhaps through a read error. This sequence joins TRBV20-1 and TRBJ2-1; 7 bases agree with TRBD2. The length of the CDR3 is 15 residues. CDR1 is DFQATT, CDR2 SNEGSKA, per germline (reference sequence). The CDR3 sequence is CSVRIAGRSYNEQFF. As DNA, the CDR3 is TGCAGTGTTAGGATAGCGGGTCGCTCCTACAATGAACAGTTCTTC.

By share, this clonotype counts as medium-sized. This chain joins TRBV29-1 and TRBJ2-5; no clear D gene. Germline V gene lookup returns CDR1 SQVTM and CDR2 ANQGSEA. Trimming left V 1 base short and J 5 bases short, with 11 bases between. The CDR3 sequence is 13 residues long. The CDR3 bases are TGCAGCGTTGAAGGGCAGTTGGGGGAGACCCAGTACTTC. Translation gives CSVEGQLGETQYF.

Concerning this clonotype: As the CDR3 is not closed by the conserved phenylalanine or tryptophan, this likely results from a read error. CDR3: CASSLDRGGYTL. The CDR3 DNA sequence: TGTGCTAGCAGCTTAGATCGAGGGGGCTACACCCTC. This chain uses TRBV11-2 with TRBJ1-2; D is uncertain. Germline V gene sequence: CDR1 SGHAT, CDR2 FQNNGV. The length of the CDR3 is 12 residues.

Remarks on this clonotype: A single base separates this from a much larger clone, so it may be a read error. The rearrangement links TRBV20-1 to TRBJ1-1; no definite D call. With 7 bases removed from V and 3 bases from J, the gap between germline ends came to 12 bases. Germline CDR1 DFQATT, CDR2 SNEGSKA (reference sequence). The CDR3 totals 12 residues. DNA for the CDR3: TGCAGTGGTAGTGCGAGGGACACTGAAGCTTTCTTT. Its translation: CSGSARDTEAFF.

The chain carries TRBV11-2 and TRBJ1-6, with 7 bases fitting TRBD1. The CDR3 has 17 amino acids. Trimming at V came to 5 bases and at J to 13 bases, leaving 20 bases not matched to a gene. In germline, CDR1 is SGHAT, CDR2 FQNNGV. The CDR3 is CASSPVGAGGINSPLHF. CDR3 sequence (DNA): TGTGCCAGCAGCCCAGTCGGTGCAGGGGGAATCAATAGTCCCCTCCACTTT.

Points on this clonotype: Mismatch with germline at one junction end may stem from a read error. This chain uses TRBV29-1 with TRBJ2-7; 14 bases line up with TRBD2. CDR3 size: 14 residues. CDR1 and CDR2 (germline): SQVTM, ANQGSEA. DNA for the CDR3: TGCTGCGTTGGAGGGACTAGCGGGGGATACGAACAGTACTTC. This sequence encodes CCVGGTSGGYEQYF.

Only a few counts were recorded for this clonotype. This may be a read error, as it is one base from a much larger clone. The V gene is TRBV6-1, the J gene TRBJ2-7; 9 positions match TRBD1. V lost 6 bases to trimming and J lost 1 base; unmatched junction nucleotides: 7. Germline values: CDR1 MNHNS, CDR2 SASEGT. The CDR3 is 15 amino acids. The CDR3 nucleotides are TGTGCCAGCAGCGCCACCGGGACAGGGTCCTACGAGCAGTACTTC. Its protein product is CASSATGTGSYEQYF.

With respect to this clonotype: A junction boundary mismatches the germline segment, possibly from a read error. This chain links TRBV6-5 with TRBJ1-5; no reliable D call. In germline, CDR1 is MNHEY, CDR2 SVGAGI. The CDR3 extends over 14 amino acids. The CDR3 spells CTSRTGSSNQPQHF. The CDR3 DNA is TGTACCAGCAGGACGGGGAGCAGCAATCAGCCCCAACATTTT.

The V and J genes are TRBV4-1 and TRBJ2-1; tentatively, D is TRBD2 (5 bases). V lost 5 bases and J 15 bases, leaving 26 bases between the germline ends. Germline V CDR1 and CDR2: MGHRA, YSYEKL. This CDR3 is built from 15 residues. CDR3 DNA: TGCGCCAGCAGCTATAATAGCGACTCCTACAATGAGTGGTTCTTC. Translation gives CASSYNSDSYNEWFF.

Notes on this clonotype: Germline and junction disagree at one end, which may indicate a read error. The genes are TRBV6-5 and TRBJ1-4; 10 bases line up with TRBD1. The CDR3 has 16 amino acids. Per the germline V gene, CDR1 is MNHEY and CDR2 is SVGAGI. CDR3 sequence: CTSRPGDRGLNEKLFF. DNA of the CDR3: TGTACCAGCAGACCCGGTGACAGGGGGCTGAATGAAAAACTGTTTTTT.

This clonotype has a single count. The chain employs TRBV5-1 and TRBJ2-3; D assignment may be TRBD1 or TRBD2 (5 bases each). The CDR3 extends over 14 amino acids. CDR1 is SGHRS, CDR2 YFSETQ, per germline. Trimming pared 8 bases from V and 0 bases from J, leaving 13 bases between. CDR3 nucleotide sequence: TGCGCCAGTTCCGGGACCTCTAGCACAGATACGCAGTATTTT. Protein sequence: CASSGTSSTDTQYF. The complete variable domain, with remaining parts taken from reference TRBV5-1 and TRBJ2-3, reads KAGVTQTPRYLIKTRGQQVTLSCSPISGHRSVSWYQQTPGQGLQFLFEYFSETQRNKGNFPGRFSGRQFSNSRSEMNVSTLELGDSALYLCASSGTSSTDTQYFGPGTRLTVL.

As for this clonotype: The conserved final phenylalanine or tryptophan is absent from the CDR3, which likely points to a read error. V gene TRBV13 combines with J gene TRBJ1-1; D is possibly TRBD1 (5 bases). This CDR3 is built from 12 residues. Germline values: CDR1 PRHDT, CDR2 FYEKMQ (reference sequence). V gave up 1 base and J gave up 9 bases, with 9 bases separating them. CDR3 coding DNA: TGTGCCAGCAGCTTAGTCGGGGGAAAAGCTTTCTCT. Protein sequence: CASSLVGGKAFS.

In nucleotides, the CDR3 is TGTGCCAGCAGCCCCGGACTAGCGGGAGATACGCAGTATTTT. Translated, it gives CASSPGLAGDTQYF. The rearrangement links TRBV7-3 to TRBJ2-3; 11 bases match TRBD2. Trimming removed 5 bases from V and 5 bases from J; junction bases left unmatched: 3. CDR1 SGHTA and CDR2 FQGTGA come from the germline V gene. This CDR3 region has 14 residues. The full variable domain, rest sourced from reference TRBV7-3 and TRBJ2-3, is GAGVSQTPSNKVTEKGKYVELRCDPISGHTALYWYRQSLGQGPEFLIYFQGTGAADDSGLPNDRFFAVRPEGSVSTLKIQRTERGDSAVYLCASSPGLAGDTQYFGPGTRLTVL.

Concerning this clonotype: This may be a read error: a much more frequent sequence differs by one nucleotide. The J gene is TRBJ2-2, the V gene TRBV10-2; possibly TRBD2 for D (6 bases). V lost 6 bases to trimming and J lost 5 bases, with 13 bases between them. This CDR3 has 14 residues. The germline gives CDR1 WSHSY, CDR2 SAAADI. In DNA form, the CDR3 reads TGCGCCAGCAGGCACCGGAGCGGGACCGGGGAGCTGTTTTTT. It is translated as CASRHRSGTGELFF.

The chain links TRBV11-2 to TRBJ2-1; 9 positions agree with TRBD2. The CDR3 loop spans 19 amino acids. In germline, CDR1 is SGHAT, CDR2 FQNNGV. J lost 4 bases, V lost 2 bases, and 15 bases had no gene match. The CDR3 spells CASSLRALRAGGTYNEQFF. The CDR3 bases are TGTGCCAGCAGCTTAAGGGCACTACGAGCGGGAGGAACATACAATGAGCAGTTCTTC.